Below are 2 T cell receptor beta chains sequenced from a single sample in a study of Graves' ophthalmopathy and Graves' hyperthyroidism. Scientists amplified the TCR beta CDR3 regions from RNA transcripts. An initial RT-PCR round employing HTBI primers preceded a second-round multiplex PCR. TCRdb re-called the multiplex PCR reads through MiXCR, storing one row per CDR3 protein. The repertoire holds around 1,000,000 distinct CDR3 sequences, 35% to 45% seen once, with 11% in the top ten. Sequenced material: peripheral blood or thyroid tissue (not recorded which). The receptors were gathered from an adult man with Graves' hyperthyroidism.

V and J are TRBV7-9 and TRBJ1-1, with D possibly being TRBD1 (5 bases). The length of the CDR3 is 14 residues. Trimming removed 5 bases from V and 2 bases from J, with 12 bases in between. The germline gives CDR1 SEHNR, CDR2 FQNEAQ (reference sequence). DNA for the CDR3: TGTGCCAGCAGCAAGTCCGGGACTAACACTGAAGCTTTCTTT. The encoded protein is CASSKSGTNTEAFF.

The V and J genes are TRBV10-3 and TRBJ2-6; D gene ambiguous. CDR3 size: 15 residues. CDR1 and CDR2 from the germline V gene are ENHRY and SYGVKD. V gave up 0 bases and J gave up 4 bases, with 7 bases separating them. In DNA form, the CDR3 reads TGTGCCATCAGTGAGTCCACTGTGGGGGCCAACGTCCTGACTTTC. It specifies CAISESTVGANVLTF.